This T cell receptor (beta chain) was documented in a study of cytotoxic CD8 clonotypes in ibrutinib-treated CLL. V gave up 4 bases and J gave up 7 bases; unmatched junction bases: 14. The germline V gene has CDR1 MGHRA and CDR2 YSYEKL. The CDR3 loop spans 17 amino acids. This clone came up many times. Its antigen is as yet unknown. Some clones are missing from TCRdb's copy, which holds only in-frame ones; the method was immunoSEQ multiplex PCR. The data show some 200,000 clones, 75% to 85% seen once. Study-level findings and limits: In sustained-remission versus progressing patients, sampling times differed. At the start, clonality exceeded age-matched healthy donors and followed circulating CD8+ T-cell counts.

The receptor comes from a human donor with chronic lymphocytic leukemia. The sequences come from PBMCs, collected after 12 months of ibrutinib treatment. The chain employs TRBV4-1 and TRBJ2-4; TRBD1 agrees at 9 bases. The CDR3 sequence is CASSPTKRPGTGNIQYF. CDR3 coding DNA: TGCGCCAGCAGCCCCACAAAGCGTCCCGGGACAGGGAACATTCAGTACTTC.